The 28 T cell receptor beta chains reported below all come from one sample, sequenced in a study of T-cell memory formation after mild COVID-19. TCRdb re-called the 5' RACE reads with MiXCR, one entry per CDR3 protein. There are about 100,000 distinct CDR3 sequences in the sample; about an eighth occur only once, and 39% lies in the top ten. The material sequenced was PBMCs or a T cell subset sorted from them (not recorded which). Receptors were obtained from a man aged 18-30 years who had mild COVID-19 (a few samples of this study predate the infection). Cell type and time point are not known.

The chain links TRBV5-6 to TRBJ2-7; D is possibly TRBD1 (6 bases). CDR3 size: 16 residues. CDR1 is SGHDT and CDR2 is YYEEEE in the germline V gene. With 3 bases removed from V and 1 base from J, the gap between germline ends came to 17 bases. CDR3 bases: TGTGCCAGCAGCTCCCCCGGACAGCTTATTTCCTACGAGCAGTACTTC. Translation: CASSSPGQLISYEQYF.

The V and J genes are TRBV7-2 and TRBJ2-3; 10 nucleotides align to TRBD2. The CDR3 spans 18 residues. Germline CDR1 and CDR2: SGHTA and FQGNSA. The V gene end was trimmed by 1 base and the J gene end by 1 base; junction bases not matched to a gene: 8. The CDR3 DNA follows: TGTGCCAGCAGCTTAGGCCTAGCGGGGGTTGGGGGCACAGATACGCAGTATTTT. Its protein is CASSLGLAGVGGTDTQYF.

This clonotype was recorded a few times. This rearrangement joins TRBV5-5 to TRBJ2-5; D ambiguous. Germline V gives CDR1 SGHKS, CDR2 YYEKEE (reference sequence). V gave up 0 bases and J gave up 3 bases, with 6 bases separating them. CDR3 length equals 13 residues. The CDR3 DNA reads as TGTGCCAGCAGCTTGGGATCTGAAGAGACCCAGTACTTC. Translated: CASSLGSEETQYF.

As to this clonotype: A read error may explain this, as a much larger clone is one base away. V and J are TRBV9 and TRBJ2-5, with TRBD2 identical over 8 bases. The CDR3 loop spans 15 amino acids. The V gene's germline CDR1 is SGDLS and CDR2 YYNGEE. The DNA of the CDR3 is TGTGCCATCAGCGTAGCAGCGGGGGACCAAGAGACCCAGTACTTC. Translation: CAISVAAGDQETQYF.

The J gene is TRBJ2-3, the V gene TRBV4-3, with D perhaps TRBD1 or TRBD2 (5 bases each). Per germline, CDR1 LGHNA and CDR2 YSLEER. The CDR3 totals 13 residues. The germline V and J ends were trimmed by 4 bases and 4 bases, with 9 bases remaining between them. The CDR3 nucleotides are TGCGCCAGCAGCCGGGGGAGCTCAGATACGCAGTATTTT. It codes for CASSRGSSDTQYF.

This clonotype was found a few times. This rearrangement joins TRBV5-4 to TRBJ2-3, with 16 positions matching TRBD2. CDR1 is SGHNT and CDR2 is YYREEE in the germline V gene (reference sequence). The junction had 11 bases not matched to a gene; V was cut back by 4 bases and J by 0 bases. The CDR3 contains 20 residues. As DNA, the CDR3 is TGTGCCAGCAGCCTCCCGGGACTAGCGGGGGGGCCACGAAGCACAGATACGCAGTATTTT. Its translation: CASSLPGLAGGPRSTDTQYF.

This clonotype has a count of ten or more. The chain recombines TRBV5-1 with TRBJ1-1, with D hard to call. The CDR3 sequence is 15 residues long. V was cut by 0 bases and J by 4 bases, with 13 bases left in between. Germline CDR1 SGHRS, CDR2 YFSETQ. This chain's CDR3 is CASSLDPGSGTEAFF. The CDR3 bases are TGCGCCAGCAGCTTGGATCCGGGATCAGGCACTGAAGCTTTCTTT.

This clonotype was seen more than once but under ten times. This chain links TRBV4-3 with TRBJ2-7, with 9 bases fitting TRBD1. CDR1 LGHNA and CDR2 YSLEER come from the germline V gene. The CDR3 covers 14 residues. V shed 3 bases, J shed 2 bases, and the junction held 2 bases outside the gene matches. CDR3 amino acids: CASSHGTGTYEQYF. The CDR3 DNA sequence: TGCGCCAGCAGCCATGGGACAGGGACCTACGAGCAGTACTTC.

This clonotype has just a few counts. The chain couples TRBV18 to TRBJ2-7; perhaps TRBD1 as D (5 bases). Between the trimmed V and J ends, which lost 4 bases and 6 bases, there was a span of 16 bases. CDR1 KGHSH and CDR2 LQKENI come from the germline V gene. The CDR3 is made up of 14 amino acids. The CDR3 DNA sequence: TGTGCCAGCTCACAGGGTAGGGGTTTCGGCGAGCAGTACTTC. Translation gives CASSQGRGFGEQYF. Variable domain in full (rest from reference TRBV18 and TRBJ2-7): NAGVMQNPRHLVRRRGQEARLRCSPMKGHSHVYWYRQLPEEGLKFMVYLQKENIIDESGMPKERFSAEFPKEGPSILRIQQVVRGDSAAYFCASSQGRGFGEQYFGPGTRLTVT.

This clonotype has only a few counts. This chain uses TRBV19 with TRBJ2-2; no firm D call. Germline V gene lookup returns CDR1 LNHDA and CDR2 SQIVND (reference sequence). The CDR3 covers 14 residues. V lost 3 bases and J lost 1, with 6 bases in between. The CDR3 protein is CASSIVGNTGELFF. The DNA of the CDR3 is TGTGCCAGTAGTATCGTAGGGAACACCGGGGAGCTGTTTTTT.

This clonotype has just a few counts. The chain links TRBV11-1 to TRBJ1-6, with a tentative D call TRBD1 (5 bases). Trimming removed 4 bases from V and 8 bases from J, with 9 bases in between. The germline gives CDR1 SGHAT, CDR2 FQDESV (reference sequence). The CDR3 sequence is 13 residues long. This chain's CDR3 is CASSSRDYSPLHF. CDR3 in DNA: TGTGCCAGCAGCTCCAGGGACTATTCACCCCTCCACTTT.

V is TRBV13 and J is TRBJ2-3, with no clear D. The CDR3 extends over 14 amino acids. The V gene lost 1 base and the J gene lost 6 bases, with 11 bases spanning the gap. CDR1 and CDR2 from the germline V gene are PRHDT and FYEKMQ (reference sequence). This chain's CDR3 is CASSLAPSPDTQYF. The DNA for the CDR3 is TGTGCCAGCAGCTTAGCCCCAAGTCCGGATACGCAGTATTTT.

This sequence joins TRBV5-1 and TRBJ2-1; D is unclear. Germline V gene sequence: CDR1 SGHRS, CDR2 YFSETQ. Trimming took 7 bases from V and 1 from J, leaving 15 bases between them. This CDR3 comprises 15 residues. The CDR3 here is CASGALAESYNEQFF. The CDR3 bases are TGCGCCAGCGGCGCCTTGGCAGAATCCTACAATGAGCAGTTCTTC.

In its sample, this clonotype was seen a few times. The gene calls are TRBV7-2 and TRBJ1-6; D may be TRBD1 (5 bases). From germline, CDR1 is SGHTA and CDR2 FQGNSA. The CDR3 covers 18 residues. V was trimmed by 4 bases and J by 8 bases, leaving 24 bases between them. The CDR3 DNA is TGTGCCAGCAGCTCGCAGGGCTGGGTTATATTTGGGGATTCACCCCTCCACTTT. Its protein is CASSSQGWVIFGDSPLHF.

CDR3 in amino acids: CASSLVGVSNTGELFF. The CDR3 DNA reads TGTGCCAGCAGCTTAGTCGGGGTGTCGAACACCGGGGAGCTGTTTTTT. The chain carries TRBV7-2 and TRBJ2-2, with D perhaps TRBD2 (5 bases). Trimming pared 1 base from V and 0 bases from J, leaving 9 bases between. This CDR3 region has 16 residues. Germline lookup yields CDR1 SGHTA and CDR2 FQGNSA.

This clonotype was seen more than once but under ten times. The chain employs TRBV7-9 and TRBJ1-2; perhaps TRBD1 as D (6 bases). The CDR3 spans 15 residues. CDR1 and CDR2 from the germline V gene are SEHNR and FQNEAQ (reference sequence). V gave up 4 bases and J gave up 8 bases, with 20 bases separating them. The CDR3 DNA is TGTGCCAGCAGCTCCTCCCAGGGGACCCTATGGGGCTACACCTTC. Translation: CASSSSQGTLWGYTF.

V gene TRBV4-1 combines with J gene TRBJ1-2; 9 bases fit TRBD1. The germline V gene has CDR1 MGHRA and CDR2 YSYEKL. The V segment lost 4 bases and the J segment 7 bases; nucleotides outside the gene matches: 7. The CDR3 is 14 residues long. CDR3 in DNA: TGCGCCAGCAGCCTCTCGGGACAGGGTCGTGGCTACACCTTC. Translating gives CASSLSGQGRGYTF.

This clonotype showed up just a few times. This chain connects TRBV5-6 to TRBJ1-2; TRBD1 aligns across 8 bases. The V gene end was trimmed by 7 bases and the J gene end by 5 bases; junction bases not matched to a gene: 16. CDR3 length: 16 amino acids. CDR1 SGHDT and CDR2 YYEEEE come from the germline V gene. The CDR3 bases are TGTGCCAGCTGTCAGGGGGCCTCCGGGAGTCCTTATGGCTACACCTTC. Its protein product is CASCQGASGSPYGYTF. The full variable domain, its missing parts supplied by reference TRBV5-6 and TRBJ1-2, is DAGVTQSPTHLIKTRGQQVTLRCSPKSGHDTVSWYQQALGQGPQFIFQYYEEEERQRGNFPDRFSGHQFPNYSSELNVNALLLGDSALYLCASCQGASGSPYGYTFGSGTRLTVV.

The J gene is TRBJ2-7, the V gene TRBV2, with 8 bases that match TRBD1. Germline V lookup: CDR1 SNHLY, CDR2 FYNNEI. Trimming at V came to 6 bases and at J to 3 bases, leaving 10 bases not matched to a gene. This CDR3 has 15 amino acids. This CDR3 reads CASSDGQGSNYEQYV. Here the CDR3 DNA reads TGTGCCAGCAGCGACGGACAGGGTAGCAACTACGAGCAGTACGTC.

This clonotype was seen only a few times. The chain combines TRBV6-1 with TRBJ1-5, with D tentatively TRBD1 (5 bases). The CDR3 loop spans 14 amino acids. Trimming removed 1 base at V and 6 bases at J, with 10 bases between. Per the germline V gene, CDR1 is MNHNS and CDR2 is SASEGT. The CDR3 DNA sequence: TGTGCCAGCAGTGAAGGGGGGGACCGTCAGCCCCAGCATTTT. It is translated as CASSEGGDRQPQHF.

This clonotype was observed a few times. The gene calls are TRBV20-1 and TRBJ2-2, with D unclear. V was cut by 3 bases and J by 4 bases, with 9 bases left in between. From germline, CDR1 is DFQATT and CDR2 SNEGSKA (reference sequence). The CDR3 covers 13 residues. This CDR3 is CSASARTTGELFF. CDR3 coding DNA: TGCAGTGCTAGTGCCAGAACCACCGGGGAGCTGTTTTTT.

This clonotype was seen a few times. This chain links TRBV2 with TRBJ2-7, with TRBD2 matching 11 bases. The CDR3 is made up of 15 amino acids. The V gene's germline CDR1 is SNHLY and CDR2 FYNNEI. Trimming removed 11 bases from V and 4 bases from J; junction bases left unmatched: 13. CDR3 loop: CASPLRTSGSYEQYF. The CDR3 DNA follows: TGTGCCTCCCCCCTCCGGACTAGCGGGTCGTACGAGCAGTACTTC.

This clonotype was seen repeatedly, ten times or more. The rearrangement joins TRBV6-2 or TRBV6-3 to TRBJ2-3, with TRBD2 matching over 7 bases. Looked up from germline, CDR1 is MNHEY and CDR2 is SVGEGT. CDR3 size: 15 residues. Trimming at V came to 0 bases and at J to 5 bases, leaving 5 bases not matched to a gene. The CDR3 protein is CASSYSTAGEDTQYF. The CDR3 DNA sequence: TGTGCCAGCAGTTACTCGACTGCGGGGGAAGATACGCAGTATTTT.

This clonotype was detected many times. The chain joins TRBV6-5 to TRBJ2-2; 7 positions agree with TRBD1. The CDR3 has 14 residues. Germline V gene data show CDR1 as MNHEY and CDR2 as SVGAGI. The J segment lost 0 bases and the V segment lost 8 bases, leaving 3 bases of the junction unmatched. The CDR3 DNA reads as TGTGCCAGCCGGGACAGCTCGAACACCGGGGAGCTGTTTTTT. It translates to CASRDSSNTGELFF.

This clonotype was recorded many times. The chain employs TRBV6-2 or TRBV6-3 and TRBJ2-1; 14 positions agree with TRBD2. Trimming took 5 bases from V and 4 from J; bases not matched to a gene: 4. The CDR3 has 16 amino acids. CDR1 is MNHEY, CDR2 SVGEGT, per germline. This CDR3 is CASSRTSGGPYNEQFF. As DNA, the CDR3 is TGTGCCAGCAGTCGGACTAGCGGGGGGCCGTACAATGAGCAGTTCTTC.

This clonotype was detected a few times. The gene calls are TRBV7-2 and TRBJ2-7; TRBD1 aligns across 7 bases. The V gene's germline CDR1 is SGHTA and CDR2 FQGNSA. The trim removed 1 base at V and 0 bases at J, leaving 12 bases unmatched. The CDR3 is 18 amino acids. For the CDR3, the DNA is TGTGCCAGCAGCTTAGGGGACAGCCGAGGGTACCGCTCCTACGAGCAGTACTTC. Translation gives CASSLGDSRGYRSYEQYF.

The chain uses TRBV4-1 and TRBJ2-5, with a possible D match to TRBD1 (6 bases). Germline loops: CDR1 MGHRA, CDR2 YSYEKL. The length of the CDR3 is 15 residues. V was shortened by 3 bases and J by 5 bases, with 16 bases between the two germline ends. Written as DNA, the CDR3 is TGCGCCAGCAGCCACCTTACAGGGCCCTCGGAGACCCAGTACTTC. Translating it yields CASSHLTGPSETQYF.

The J gene is TRBJ1-2, the V gene TRBV20-1, with 7 bases that match TRBD1. J was trimmed by 4 bases and V by 6 bases; bases with no gene match: 11. In germline, CDR1 is DFQATT, CDR2 SNEGSKA (reference sequence). The CDR3 runs 14 residues. The CDR3 DNA reads as TGCAGTGCCCAGGGGGACCTAACCCCCTATGGCTACACCTTC. Translation: CSAQGDLTPYGYTF.